This T cell receptor beta chain was found in a study of T cell clones after liver transplantation. Sequencing used immunoSEQ multiplex PCR; TCRdb keeps in-frame clones, though not all of them. The sample carries approximately 50,000 clones, approximately 71% recorded once. The sequences come from CD4+ T cells from blood, collected roughly 56 months after liver transplant. This receptor was taken from a human patient who received a liver transplant. Some of the T cells may derive from the graft donor.

For the CDR3, the DNA is TGTGCCAGCAGTTTGGAGACAAACCCTGGAAACACCATATATTTT. Encoded protein: CASSLETNPGNTIYF. The rearrangement joins TRBV28 to TRBJ1-3; no reliable D call. The germline V and J ends were trimmed by 3 bases and 2 bases, with 11 bases remaining between them. From germline, CDR1 is MDHEN and CDR2 SYDVKM. This CDR3 comprises 15 residues.